The rows below give T cell receptor beta chains drawn from one sample of a study of T cells in Graves' hyperthyroidism and ophthalmopathy. One entry per CDR3 protein results from TCRdb running MiXCR on the multiplex PCR reads. Here the sample spans about 200,000 distinct CDR3 sequences, about 18% being singletons. Sequenced: blood. The receptors originated from a man in his forties with Graves' hyperthyroidism. Each CDR3 is given with its conserved first and last residue. A D gene is named only where the DNA matches it firmly. Not every row has a clone size; where given, it reads once, few, many or a size class.

abundance: many; j_gene: TRBJ1-5; len: 16; v_gene: TRBV7-9; d_gene: TRBD1; CDR3nt: TGTGCCAGCAGCCCTCCGGGGGCAGGGGGAGACCAGCCCCAGCATTTT; CDR3aa: CASSPPGAGGDQPQHF
abundance: NA; j_gene: TRBJ2-3; len: 13; v_gene: TRBV6-2/TRBV6-3; d_gene: NA; CDR3nt: TGTGCCATCTCTAAGGGGGGCACAGATACGCAGTATTTT; CDR3aa: CAISKGGTDTQYF
abundance: many; j_gene: TRBJ2-1; len: 13; v_gene: TRBV11-3; d_gene: TRBD2; CDR3nt: TGTGCCAGCAGCTTACGGGGGGGAAATGAGCAGTTCTTC; CDR3aa: CASSLRGGNEQFF
abundance: NA; j_gene: TRBJ1-1; len: 14; v_gene: TRBV10-3; d_gene: NA; CDR3nt: TGTGCCATCAGTGAGGCGGGGGCAAACACTGAAGCTTTCTTT; CDR3aa: CAISEAGANTEAFF
abundance: NA; j_gene: TRBJ2-1; len: 16; v_gene: TRBV24-1; d_gene: NA; CDR3nt: TGTGCCACCAGTGACCGGAGGGCGAGCTCCTACAATGAGCAGTTCTTC; CDR3aa: CATSDRRASSYNEQFF
abundance: many; j_gene: TRBJ1-1; len: 13; v_gene: TRBV11-3; d_gene: NA; CDR3nt: TGTGCCAGCAGCTTAGGGGGGAGGCCTGAAGCTTTCTTT; CDR3aa: CASSLGGRPEAFF
abundance: many; j_gene: TRBJ2-5; len: 13; v_gene: TRBV6-2/TRBV6-3; d_gene: TRBD2; CDR3nt: TGTGCCAGCTCGCGGGGACTAAAAGAGACCCAGTACTTC; CDR3aa: CASSRGLKETQYF
abundance: few; j_gene: TRBJ2-3; len: 14; v_gene: TRBV5-5; d_gene: NA; CDR3nt: TGTGCCAGCAGCCCGACGGATTTCACAGATACGCAGTATTTT; CDR3aa: CASSPTDFTDTQYF
abundance: NA; j_gene: TRBJ2-3; len: 13; v_gene: TRBV5-4; d_gene: NA; CDR3nt: TGTGCCAGCAGGAACAGGGTAACAGATACGCAGTATTTT; CDR3aa: CASRNRVTDTQYF
abundance: many; j_gene: TRBJ2-5; len: 16; v_gene: TRBV11-2; d_gene: TRBD2; CDR3nt: TGTGCCAGCAGCTTAGGGACTAGCGGGGTCCAAGAGACCCAGTACTTC; CDR3aa: CASSLGTSGVQETQYF
abundance: NA; j_gene: TRBJ2-1; len: 14; v_gene: TRBV24-1; d_gene: NA; CDR3nt: TGTGCCACCAGTGTTAGCCGGTCCAGGGATGAGCAGTTCTTC; CDR3aa: CATSVSRSRDEQFF
abundance: NA; j_gene: TRBJ1-1; len: 15; v_gene: TRBV7-2; d_gene: TRBD1; CDR3nt: TGTGCCAGCAGCCCACAGGGGGTTGAGTACACTGAAGCTTTCTTT; CDR3aa: CASSPQGVEYTEAFF
abundance: many; j_gene: TRBJ2-5; len: 14; v_gene: TRBV6-1; d_gene: NA; CDR3nt: TGTGCCAGCAGTGAAGCGGGGGTTGGAGAGACCCAGTACTTC; CDR3aa: CASSEAGVGETQYF